Below, 29 T cell receptor beta chains from the same sample are listed, as sequenced in a study of blood T cell repertoires in COVID-19. The method was immunoSEQ multiplex PCR; TCRdb's version includes in-frame clones alone and lacks a portion of them. The sample lists 45,000 to 55,000 clones, 83% occurring once. The sequenced material came from peripheral blood. The receptor source for this set is a man aged 60-69 years with active COVID-19.

This clone was recorded a few times. The gene calls are TRBV7-9 and TRBJ1-6; maybe TRBD1 (5 bases). Per germline, CDR1 SEHNR and CDR2 FQNEAQ (reference sequence). V lost 5 bases and J lost 10, with 15 bases in between. This CDR3 has 14 amino acids. CDR3 in amino acids: CASSTDIYGSPLHF. CDR3 bases: TGTGCCAGCAGCACGGACATTTATGGGTCACCCCTCCACTTT.

The chain carries TRBV19 and TRBJ1-1, with D perhaps TRBD1 (5 bases). This CDR3 spans 14 amino acids. V lost 0 bases and J lost 6, with 11 bases in between. Germline CDR1 LNHDA, CDR2 SQIVND (reference sequence). The CDR3 here is CASSIERAGPEAFF. As DNA, the CDR3 is TGTGCCAGTAGTATAGAAAGAGCGGGGCCTGAAGCTTTCTTT.

In this sample, this clone turned up a few times. This chain links TRBV24-1 with TRBJ2-1; 11 bases map to TRBD1. Trimming at V came to 2 bases and at J to 3 bases, leaving 5 bases not matched to a gene. CDR1 and CDR2 from the germline V gene are KGHDR and SFDVKD. CDR3 size: 17 residues. DNA of the CDR3: TGTGCCACCAGTGATTCTTATGGGACAGGGGGCTACAATGAGCAGTTCTTC. Encoded protein: CATSDSYGTGGYNEQFF.

The chain carries TRBV7-2 and TRBJ2-2, with 8 bases matching TRBD1. This CDR3 has 16 amino acids. The V gene's germline CDR1 is SGHTA and CDR2 FQGNSA. The V and J ends lost 2 bases and 1 base, in that order; junction bases with no gene match: 3. This CDR3 reads CASSLPGTGNTGELFF. The CDR3 DNA sequence: TGTGCCAGCAGCTTACCCGGGACAGGGAACACCGGGGAGCTGTTTTTT.

The rearrangement links TRBV6-5 to TRBJ1-1; possibly TRBD1 for D (5 bases). The CDR3 totals 12 residues. Trimming cost V 6 bases and J 5 bases, with 10 bases left between them. CDR1 is MNHEY and CDR2 is SVGAGI in the germline V gene. CDR3 DNA: TGTGCCAGCAGCATGGGGGGGACTGAAGCTTTCTTT. As protein: CASSMGGTEAFF.

J is TRBJ2-7 and V is TRBV6-5; D possibly corresponds to TRBD2 (5 bases). V was pared by 5 bases and J by 0 bases, with 14 bases between. This CDR3 is built from 15 residues. Germline V lookup: CDR1 MNHEY, CDR2 SVGAGI. The CDR3 is CASSLTGESSYEQYF. In DNA form, the CDR3 reads TGTGCCAGCAGTCTAACCGGGGAAAGCTCCTACGAGCAGTACTTC.

By share of the sample, this clone is medium-sized. The V gene is TRBV2, the J gene TRBJ2-2; perhaps TRBD2 as D (6 bases). Trimming pared 7 bases from V and 6 bases from J, leaving 21 bases between. The CDR3 contains 16 residues. In germline, CDR1 is SNHLY, CDR2 FYNNEI. CDR3 DNA sequence: TGTGCCAGCATGGGGGATGAGGGAGAGCGGGCCGGGGAGCTGTTTTTT. Its translation: CASMGDEGERAGELFF.

The gene calls are TRBV7-9 and TRBJ1-1, with D maybe TRBD1 (5 bases). The germline V gene has CDR1 SEHNR and CDR2 FQNEAQ (reference sequence). There are 15 residues in the CDR3. The ends were cut back, 6 bases at V and 10 bases at J, with 24 bases in the middle. CDR3 region: CASSSDLLGPRGAFF. The CDR3 nucleotides read TGTGCCAGCAGTTCGGACCTTTTGGGCCCTAGGGGAGCTTTCTTT.

This clone was observed a handful of times. CDR3 protein: CASSLRGGAGANVLTF. CDR3 DNA: TGTGCCAGCAGCTTACGAGGGGGCGCTGGGGCCAACGTCCTGACTTTC. The chain links TRBV7-6 to TRBJ2-6; 7 bases line up with TRBD1. Looked up from germline, CDR1 is SGHVS and CDR2 is FNYEAQ. V lost 2 bases and J lost 2; bases outside the gene matches: 3. This CDR3 comprises 16 residues.

This chain links TRBV7-9 with TRBJ1-1; weak D call: TRBD1 (5 bases). CDR3 length equals 13 residues. Germline values: CDR1 SEHNR, CDR2 FQNEAQ (reference sequence). V was shortened by 7 bases and J by 5 bases, with 14 bases between the two germline ends. The CDR3 sequence is CASTPGGGTEAFF. In nucleotides, the CDR3 is TGTGCCAGCACCCCGGGCGGGGGGACTGAAGCTTTCTTT.

This chain links TRBV4-1 with TRBJ2-5, with TRBD2 matching 16 bases. V gave up 3 bases and J gave up 5 bases; unmatched junction bases: 3. The CDR3 has 16 amino acids. The V gene's germline CDR1 is MGHRA and CDR2 YSYEKL. The CDR3 DNA follows: TGCGCCAGCAGCCAGGGACTAGCGGGGGGGCTTGAGACCCAGTACTTC. Translation gives CASSQGLAGGLETQYF.

This clone was found once. This chain links TRBV19 with TRBJ1-6; D call uncertain. The V gene lost 7 bases and the J gene lost 9 bases, with 13 bases spanning the gap. In germline, CDR1 is LNHDA, CDR2 SQIVND (reference sequence). The length of the CDR3 is 13 residues. The CDR3: CASKDGGSSPLHF. CDR3 DNA: TGTGCCAGTAAAGACGGCGGGAGTTCACCCCTCCACTTT.

The chain recombines TRBV7-8 with TRBJ2-5; 7 positions agree with TRBD2. This CDR3 spans 15 amino acids. V dropped 0 bases and J dropped 2; count of bases not matched to a gene: 3. Germline CDR1 is SGHVS and CDR2 is FQNEAQ. For the CDR3, the DNA is TGTGCCAGCAGCTTAGCGGGAGGGTCACAAGAGACCCAGTACTTC. Protein: CASSLAGGSQETQYF.

This rearrangement joins TRBV6-6 to TRBJ2-1; tentative D call: TRBD1 (6 bases). Deletions cut 5 bases from V and 7 bases from J, with 15 bases between. Germline CDR1 and CDR2: MNHNY and SVGAGI (reference sequence). The CDR3 is 14 residues long. CDR3 bases: TGTGCCAGCAGTCCAACAGGGTCGGGGAATGAGCAGTTCTTC. Translating it yields CASSPTGSGNEQFF.

The J gene is TRBJ2-3, the V gene TRBV7-2, with 11 bases that match TRBD2. CDR1 and CDR2 from the germline V gene are SGHTA and FQGNSA. The CDR3 has 15 residues. Unmatched junction bases numbered 5, after V lost 4 bases and J lost 5 bases. Here the CDR3 DNA reads TGTGCCAGCAGCTCGGAAGGACTAGCGGGAGATACGCAGTATTTT. As protein: CASSSEGLAGDTQYF.

In this sample, this clone turned up a few times. The chain has TRBV5-1 and TRBJ2-1; TRBD2 matches 11 bases. This CDR3 region has 15 residues. Per germline, CDR1 SGHRS and CDR2 YFSETQ. V lost 5 bases to trimming and J lost 7 bases; unmatched junction nucleotides: 8. DNA for the CDR3: TGCGCCAGCAGTTTAGCGGGAGGGCCTGTTAATGAGCAGTTCTTC. Its translation: CASSLAGGPVNEQFF.

V is TRBV7-8 and J is TRBJ2-2; maybe TRBD1 (6 bases). Germline loops: CDR1 SGHVS, CDR2 FQNEAQ. V lost 5 bases, J lost 0 bases, and 10 bases lay in between. CDR3 length: 15 residues. The CDR3 is CASSTTGTNTGELFF. CDR3 in DNA: TGTGCCAGCAGCACCACAGGGACGAACACCGGGGAGCTGTTTTTT.

The chain couples TRBV27 to TRBJ2-2, with a possible D match to TRBD1 (5 bases). The V end lost 5 bases, the J end lost 4 bases, and 14 bases lay between the germline ends. This CDR3 has 15 residues. Germline V CDR1 and CDR2: MNHEY, SMNVEV (reference sequence). This CDR3 is CASSPLWQGTGELFF. As DNA, the CDR3 is TGTGCCAGCAGTCCCCTTTGGCAGGGCACCGGGGAGCTGTTTTTT.

This clone occurred once. The chain joins TRBV7-2 to TRBJ2-7; 7 bases align to TRBD2. Trimming at V came to 0 bases and at J to 1 base, leaving 3 bases not matched to a gene. The germline V gene encodes CDR1 SGHTA and CDR2 FQGNSA. This CDR3 comprises 15 residues. Written as DNA, the CDR3 is TGTGCCAGCAGCTTAGCCCCTAGCGGATCCTACGAGCAGTACTTC. Translating it yields CASSLAPSGSYEQYF.

This clone is medium-sized (0.01 to 0.1%). The chain recombines TRBV27 with TRBJ1-1, with unresolved D. The CDR3 is made up of 13 amino acids. The V end lost 1 base, the J end lost 3 bases, and 6 bases lay between the germline ends. Germline-derived CDR1 and CDR2 are MNHEY and SMNVEV (reference sequence). The CDR3 coding sequence is TGTGCCAGCAGTTTATATCCCTACACTGAAGCTTTCTTT. It encodes CASSLYPYTEAFF.

This chain joins TRBV6-5 and TRBJ1-6, with D unclear. The CDR3 totals 15 residues. Germline values: CDR1 MNHEY, CDR2 SVGAGI. V was cut by 0 bases and J by 2 bases, with 5 bases left in between. CDR3 residues: CASSYSGPYNSPLHF. CDR3 DNA: TGTGCCAGCAGTTACTCTGGCCCCTATAATTCACCCCTCCACTTT.

V is TRBV29-1 and J is TRBJ2-3; 8 bases match TRBD1. Germline lookup yields CDR1 SQVTM and CDR2 ANQGSEA. The CDR3 length is 15 residues. Trimming at V came to 4 bases and at J to 0 bases, leaving 6 bases not matched to a gene. Written as DNA, the CDR3 is TGCAGCGTTGGGGGGACAGGCCTAAGCACAGATACGCAGTATTTT. This codes for CSVGGTGLSTDTQYF.

V and J are TRBV30 and TRBJ2-5; D is unresolved. Germline V gene lookup returns CDR1 GTSNPN and CDR2 SVGIG (reference sequence). The CDR3 contains 14 residues. V lost 0 bases and J lost 2, with 10 bases in between. The CDR3 region has the DNA TGTGCCTGGAGTGTACTTGCACAGCAAGAGACCCAGTACTTC. Translation gives CAWSVLAQQETQYF.

This clone was counted a few times. In the same sample, other DNA sequences code for this CDR3. J is TRBJ2-3 and V is TRBV6-2 or TRBV6-3; 11 bases agree with TRBD1. The CDR3 spans 17 residues. V shed 0 bases and J 0 bases; nucleotides not matched to a gene: 2. CDR1 is MNHEY and CDR2 is SVGEGT in the germline V gene. CDR3 protein: CASSYSGQGASTDTQYF. For the CDR3, the DNA is TGTGCCAGCAGTTACTCCGGACAGGGGGCGAGCACAGATACGCAGTATTTT.

In this sample, this clone turned up once. The chain combines TRBV5-6 with TRBJ1-2; tentative D call: TRBD1 (5 bases). The CDR3 runs 14 residues. The germline V gene has CDR1 SGHDT and CDR2 YYEEEE. Trimming took 4 bases from V and 4 from J, leaving 14 bases between them. Here the CDR3 reads CASSLADSLYGYTF. The CDR3 DNA reads as TGTGCCAGCAGCCTGGCTGACAGCCTCTATGGCTACACCTTC. The variable domain in full, completed from reference TRBV5-6 and TRBJ1-2, reads DAGVTQSPTHLIKTRGQQVTLRCSPKSGHDTVSWYQQALGQGPQFIFQYYEEEERQRGNFPDRFSGHQFPNYSSELNVNALLLGDSALYLCASSLADSLYGYTFGSGTRLTVV.

V and J are TRBV5-4 and TRBJ1-2; TRBD1 matches at 7 bases. With V trimmed by 1 base and J by 4 bases, 1 base remained unmatched. Germline values: CDR1 SGHNT, CDR2 YYREEE (reference sequence). This CDR3 region has 13 residues. Here the CDR3 DNA reads TGTGCCAGCAGCTTGAACAGGGGCTATGGCTACACCTTC. Its protein is CASSLNRGYGYTF.

The rearrangement links TRBV7-9 to TRBJ2-1, with 12 bases lining up with TRBD2. The length of the CDR3 is 16 residues. Germline V CDR1 and CDR2: SEHNR, FQNEAQ (reference sequence). Trimming cost V 5 bases and J 5 bases; bases outside gene matches: 7. CDR3 residues: CASSGASGGDNNEQFF. CDR3 coding DNA: TGTGCCAGCAGCGGGGCTAGCGGGGGGGATAACAATGAGCAGTTCTTC.

The chain employs TRBV28 and TRBJ1-5, with TRBD1 matching 7 bases. Per germline, CDR1 MDHEN and CDR2 SYDVKM. The V gene end was trimmed by 3 bases and the J gene end by 0 bases; junction bases not matched to a gene: 11. The CDR3 has 18 amino acids. The CDR3 coding sequence is TGTGCCAGCAGTTTCTCTTTTCGACAGGGTCATAGCAATCAGCCCCAGCATTTT. It translates to CASSFSFRQGHSNQPQHF.

V is TRBV19 and J is TRBJ2-1; 7 bases are a match to TRBD2. The germline gives CDR1 LNHDA, CDR2 SQIVND (reference sequence). The CDR3 is 18 amino acids. V lost 0 bases, J lost 3 bases, and 11 bases stayed unmatched. CDR3 in DNA: TGTGCCAGTAGTATAGATTCGGGGAGGGCTACCCTCTACAATGAGCAGTTCTTC. Translating gives CASSIDSGRATLYNEQFF. Full variable domain (missing parts from reference TRBV19 and TRBJ2-1): DGGITQSPKYLFRKEGQNVTLSCEQNLNHDAMYWYRQDPGQGLRLIYYSQIVNDFQKGDIAEGYSVSREKKESFPLTVTSAQKNPTAFYLCASSIDSGRATLYNEQFFGPGTRLTVL.